The 22 T cell receptor beta chains below all came from one sample that was sequenced in a study of cytomegalovirus exposure and HLA in healthy donors. Profiled with immunoSEQ multiplex PCR; TCRdb holds only in-frame clones, not every one. In the table there are some 170,000 clones, around nine tenths of which are singletons. The sequencing sample was made of PBMCs. The receptors originated from a man younger than 35 in good health and CMV-seropositive.

The J gene is TRBJ2-7, the V gene TRBV5-6; D remains ambiguous. The germline CDR1 and CDR2 sequences are SGHDT and YYEEEE. V gave up 2 bases and J gave up 2 bases, with 14 bases separating them. The CDR3 has 15 residues. The CDR3 spells CASSLGSLVTYEQYF. DNA for the CDR3: TGTGCCAGCAGCTTAGGATCGCTAGTAACCTACGAGCAGTACTTC.

CDR3 DNA sequence: TGTGCCAGCAGGCGGGAGACAAGCTCCTACAATGAGCAGTTCTTC. Protein product: CASRRETSSYNEQFF. This sequence joins TRBV6-5 and TRBJ2-1, with 7 bases that match TRBD2. CDR1 and CDR2 (germline): MNHEY, SVGAGI. With V trimmed by 6 bases and J by 0 bases, 5 bases remained unmatched. The CDR3 consists of 15 residues.

This chain joins TRBV27 and TRBJ2-1, with 7 bases fitting TRBD1. The CDR3 covers 13 residues. From germline, CDR1 is MNHEY and CDR2 SMNVEV (reference sequence). Losses at the gene ends were 6 bases for V and 10 bases for J; bases not matched to a gene: 9. CDR3: CASRTLRGLEQFF. CDR3 bases: TGTGCCAGCAGGACCTTAAGGGGGCTGGAGCAGTTCTTC.

This rearrangement joins TRBV25-1 to TRBJ2-2, with D hard to call. V lost 9 bases to trimming and J lost 2 bases, with 19 bases between them. The germline gives CDR1 MGHDK, CDR2 SYGVNS. The CDR3 is made up of 16 amino acids. This chain's CDR3 is CASIQVRDPNTGELFF. The CDR3 DNA reads TGTGCCAGTATCCAGGTACGAGATCCCAACACCGGGGAGCTGTTTTTT.

The chain recombines TRBV7-2 with TRBJ2-7; D possibly corresponds to TRBD1 (5 bases). Trimming took 3 bases from V and 4 from J, leaving 13 bases between them. This CDR3 has 14 residues. Germline-derived CDR1 and CDR2 are SGHTA and FQGNSA. Here the CDR3 reads CASSFYGREYEQYF. The DNA of the CDR3 is TGTGCCAGCAGCTTTTACGGCAGGGAATACGAGCAGTACTTC.

The rearrangement uses TRBV5-1 and TRBJ1-1, with a weak D call TRBD1 (5 bases). The CDR3 sequence is 12 residues long. V dropped 4 bases and J dropped 11 bases, with 15 bases sitting between them. CDR1 SGHRS and CDR2 YFSETQ come from the germline V gene. CDR3 region: CASSDLREGAFF. The CDR3 DNA sequence: TGCGCCAGCAGCGACCTCAGGGAGGGGGCTTTCTTT.

The chain carries TRBV7-9 and TRBJ2-3; 9 nucleotides align to TRBD2. Trimming removed 7 bases from V and 3 bases from J; junction bases left unmatched: 5. The CDR3 covers 14 residues. Germline V CDR1 and CDR2: SEHNR, FQNEAQ (reference sequence). The CDR3 spells CASTAGGLTDTQYF. CDR3 bases: TGTGCCAGCACCGCGGGGGGGTTAACAGATACGCAGTATTTT.

This clone turned up a few times. In DNA form, the CDR3 reads TGTGCCAGCAGCTTGTGGTGGGGCGGTGGAAACACCATATATTTT. It encodes CASSLWWGGGNTIYF. The V call is TRBV5-5, the J call TRBJ1-3; TRBD1 is a possible D gene (5 bases). In germline, CDR1 is SGHKS, CDR2 YYEKEE (reference sequence). This CDR3 contains 15 residues. Trimming took 1 base from V and 3 from J, leaving 11 bases between them.

The V call is TRBV30, the J call TRBJ2-1; D uncertain. This CDR3 contains 11 residues. V gave up 0 bases and J gave up 7 bases, with 4 bases separating them. CDR1 and CDR2 from the germline V gene are GTSNPN and SVGIG (reference sequence). The CDR3 sequence is CAWSVLNEQFF. The CDR3 region has the DNA TGTGCCTGGAGTGTACTTAATGAGCAGTTCTTC.

The rearrangement links TRBV15 to TRBJ1-3; D gene ambiguous. The CDR3 covers 13 residues. The germline V and J ends were trimmed by 5 bases and 4 bases, with 9 bases remaining between them. Germline V gene sequence: CDR1 LNHNV, CDR2 YYDKDF (reference sequence). Here the CDR3 reads CATSGPSGNTIYF. In nucleotides, the CDR3 is TGTGCCACCAGCGGGCCGTCCGGAAACACCATATATTTT.

This sequence joins TRBV6-5 and TRBJ1-5, with D tentatively TRBD1 (6 bases). This CDR3 contains 15 residues. In germline, CDR1 is MNHEY, CDR2 SVGAGI. Trimming pared 0 bases from V and 6 bases from J, leaving 12 bases between. Here the CDR3 DNA reads TGTGCCAGCAGTTACTCAGGGGTAGGGGGTCAGCCCCAGCATTTT. Residues: CASSYSGVGGQPQHF.

This clone was recorded only once. V is TRBV4-2 and J is TRBJ2-5; tentative D call: TRBD2 (6 bases). This CDR3 comprises 16 residues. Trimming removed 3 bases at V and 2 bases at J, with 16 bases between. Looked up from germline, CDR1 is LGHNA and CDR2 is YNFKEQ. The CDR3 loop is CASSQDFWDLQETQYF. The CDR3 region has the DNA TGTGCCAGCAGCCAGGACTTTTGGGACTTACAAGAGACCCAGTACTTC.

A single count supports this clone. The rearrangement joins TRBV10-3 to TRBJ2-7, with 9 bases matching TRBD2. CDR3 length: 15 residues. Germline trimming cut 4 bases from V and 2 bases from J; bases unmatched to any gene: 6. CDR1 ENHRY and CDR2 SYGVKD come from the germline V gene. In DNA, the CDR3 is TGTGCCATCAGTGTAGGTAGCGGGGGAACCTACGAGCAGTACTTC. Its protein product is CAISVGSGGTYEQYF.

V gene TRBV11-2 combines with J gene TRBJ2-3; 11 bases agree with TRBD2. V trimming: 1 base; J trimming: 4 bases; junction bases outside the gene matches: 7. This CDR3 has 17 residues. The germline V gene has CDR1 SGHAT and CDR2 FQNNGV. Written as DNA, the CDR3 is TGTGCCAGCAGCTTAGTTAGCGGGGGGGCCGGCCCAGATACGCAGTATTTT. Translated, it gives CASSLVSGGAGPDTQYF.

V is TRBV29-1 and J is TRBJ1-2; 8 bases agree with TRBD1. The CDR3 is 13 amino acids. Germline CDR1 reads SQVTM; CDR2 reads ANQGSEA. V shed 3 bases and J 4 bases; nucleotides not matched to a gene: 4. CDR3 region: CSVEQGAAYGYTF. CDR3 nucleotide sequence: TGCAGCGTTGAGCAGGGGGCAGCCTATGGCTACACCTTC.

The chain links TRBV2 to TRBJ1-4; D is undetermined. CDR1 SNHLY and CDR2 FYNNEI come from the germline V gene. Trimming took 8 bases from V and 0 from J, leaving 13 bases between them. This CDR3 contains 15 residues. The CDR3 DNA follows: TGTGCCAGCGCCCAGCGGGTAACAACTAATGAAAAACTGTTTTTT. It specifies CASAQRVTTNEKLFF. Complete variable domain (other parts from reference TRBV2 and TRBJ1-4): EPEVTQTPSHQVTQMGQEVILRCVPISNHLYFYWYRQILGQKVEFLVSFYNNEISEKSEIFDDQFSVERPDGSNFTLKIRSTKLEDSAMYFCASAQRVTTNEKLFFGSGTQLSVL.

The J gene is TRBJ2-5, the V gene TRBV10-3; TRBD1 agrees at 7 bases. The CDR3 has 17 residues. Germline lookup yields CDR1 ENHRY and CDR2 SYGVKD. V dropped 4 bases and J dropped 0; count of bases not matched to a gene: 11. The CDR3 DNA sequence: TGTGCCATCAGTGGAGGGACGGGACAGCCGTACCAAGAGACCCAGTACTTC. It encodes CAISGGTGQPYQETQYF.

The chain is built from TRBV30 and TRBJ1-2; 7 bases are shared with TRBD1. Germline CDR1 reads GTSNPN; CDR2 reads SVGIG (reference sequence). The CDR3 sequence is 15 residues long. V shed 4 bases, J shed 1 base, and the junction held 9 bases outside the gene matches. Here the CDR3 DNA reads TGTGCCTGGAACCCCGCGACAGGGAATAACTATGGCTACACCTTC. Translation: CAWNPATGNNYGYTF.

This rearrangement joins TRBV15 to TRBJ1-6, with TRBD1 matching 10 bases. The CDR3 contains 15 residues. Germline V gene sequence: CDR1 LNHNV, CDR2 YYDKDF (reference sequence). The V and J ends lost 1 base and 14 bases, in that order; junction bases with no gene match: 8. The CDR3 sequence: CATSRVGQGQRTLHF. CDR3 nucleotide sequence: TGTGCCACCAGCAGAGTGGGACAGGGGCAGAGGACCCTCCACTTT.

The chain uses TRBV6-1 and TRBJ1-4; D unclear. Germline assignment: CDR1 MNHNS and CDR2 SASEGT. The CDR3 is 12 residues long. Trimming shortened V by 6 bases and J by 2 bases, and 4 bases separated the two germline ends. CDR3 nucleotides: TGTGCCAGCAGGGGCACTAATGAAAAACTGTTTTTT. It is translated as CASRGTNEKLFF.

The V and J genes are TRBV6-5 and TRBJ2-5; TRBD1 matches at 8 bases. Trimming cost V 2 bases and J 4 bases; bases outside gene matches: 9. The V gene's germline CDR1 is MNHEY and CDR2 SVGAGI. CDR3 length: 16 residues. CDR3 bases: TGTGCCAGCAGTTACAGTGGTTCAGGGGGCGGAGAGACCCAGTACTTC. Its protein product is CASSYSGSGGGETQYF.

The rearrangement uses TRBV6-6 and TRBJ1-6; 8 bases agree with TRBD1. CDR1 and CDR2 from the germline V gene are MNHNY and SVGAGI (reference sequence). Unmatched junction bases numbered 11, after V lost 6 bases and J lost 10 bases. The length of the CDR3 is 15 residues. DNA of the CDR3: TGTGCCAGCAGCCGCGACAGGGGAAGGGGATCACCCCTCCACTTT. The encoded protein is CASSRDRGRGSPLHF.